The clone carrying this T cell receptor beta chain has a handful of counts. TCRdb re-called the 5' RACE reads with MiXCR, one entry per CDR3 protein. The top ten clones hold roughly 40% of a sample with about 58,000 distinct CDR3 sequences, more than 5.5% of them seen once. This sample was included in a study of T cells after yellow fever vaccination. V was shortened by 8 bases and J by 0 bases, with 20 bases between the two germline ends. CDR3 length: 18 residues. CDR1 and CDR2 (germline): MNHEY, SMNVEV (reference sequence). The chain employs TRBV27 and TRBJ2-6; no clear D gene. This TCR came from a man aged 18-30 years who received the YFV17D yellow fever vaccine. Sequenced here: CD8+ T cells sorted from PBMCs, sampled on the day of the first yellow fever vaccination. CDR3 region: CASRELGVPSSGANVLTF. Here the CDR3 DNA reads TGTGCCAGCCGCGAGCTTGGGGTCCCCTCCTCTGGGGCCAACGTCCTGACTTTC.